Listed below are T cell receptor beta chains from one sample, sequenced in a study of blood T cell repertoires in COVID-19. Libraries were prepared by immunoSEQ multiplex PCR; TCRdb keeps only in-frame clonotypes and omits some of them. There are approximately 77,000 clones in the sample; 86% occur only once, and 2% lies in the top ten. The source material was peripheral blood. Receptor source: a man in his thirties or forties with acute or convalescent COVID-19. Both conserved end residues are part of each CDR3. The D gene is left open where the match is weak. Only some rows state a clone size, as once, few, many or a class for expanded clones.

CDR3: CASSRDRALTEAFF; DNA: TGTGCCAGCAGTAGGGACAGGGCCTTGACTGAAGCTTTCTTT; V: TRBV6-5; D: TRBD1; J: TRBJ1-1; size: -
CDR3: CSVALGQANQPQHF; DNA: TGCAGCGTCGCCCTTGGACAGGCAAATCAGCCCCAGCATTTT; V: TRBV29-1; D: TRBD1; J: TRBJ1-5; size: -
CDR3: CASSLGTGGEKLFF; DNA: TGTGCCAGCAGCTTAGGGACAGGGGGGGAAAAACTGTTTTTT; V: TRBV7-2; D: TRBD1; J: TRBJ1-4; size: -
CDR3: CASSPGTASSSYNEQFF; DNA: TGTGCCAGCAGCCCAGGGACAGCCTCAAGCTCCTACAATGAGCAGTTCTTC; V: TRBV5-6; D: TRBD1; J: TRBJ2-1; size: once
CDR3: CAWSAGRANTEAFF; DNA: TGTGCCTGGAGTGCCGGCAGGGCTAACACTGAAGCTTTCTTT; V: TRBV30; D: -; J: TRBJ1-1; size: once
CDR3: CASSREGKFSEAFF; DNA: TGTGCCAGCAGTCGAGAGGGAAAGTTCTCTGAAGCTTTCTTT; V: TRBV6-5; D: -; J: TRBJ1-1; size: -
CDR3: CASSLSGGSDTQYF; DNA: TGCGCCAGCAGCTTGAGCGGGGGGTCAGATACGCAGTATTTT; V: TRBV5-1; D: TRBD2; J: TRBJ2-3; size: -
CDR3: CASSYSSGARSYGYTF; DNA: TGTGCCAGCAGTTACTCTTCAGGGGCGCGAAGCTATGGCTACACCTTC; V: TRBV6-6; D: -; J: TRBJ1-2; size: -
CDR3: CASSLDRQGVRPQHF; DNA: TGTGCCAGCAGCTTAGATCGACAGGGGGTCCGTCCCCAGCATTTT; V: TRBV11-2; D: TRBD1; J: TRBJ1-5; size: -
CDR3: CATSRDLGGGPFNEQFF; DNA: TGTGCCACCAGCAGAGATCTTGGCGGGGGGCCCTTCAATGAGCAGTTCTTC; V: TRBV15; D: TRBD2; J: TRBJ2-1; size: -
CDR3: CASSLGSGSRYEQYF; DNA: TGTGCCAGCAGCTTAGGTAGCGGGAGTCGCTACGAGCAGTACTTC; V: TRBV7-8; D: TRBD2; J: TRBJ2-7; size: -
CDR3: CASSLRDSGNTIYF; DNA: TGTGCCAGCAGCTTACGGGATTCAGGAAACACCATATATTTT; V: TRBV7-6; D: -; J: TRBJ1-3; size: -
CDR3: CASSSGDYGYTF; DNA: TGTGCCAGCAGTTCGGGGGACTATGGCTACACCTTC; V: TRBV6-6; D: -; J: TRBJ1-2; size: once
CDR3: CASSQDYRGRGGYTF; DNA: TGTGCCAGCAGCCAAGACTACAGGGGGCGCGGAGGCTACACCTTC; V: TRBV3-1/TRBV3-2; D: TRBD1; J: TRBJ1-2; size: -
CDR3: CASSLQPNTEAFF; DNA: TGTGCCAGCAGCCTACAGCCGAACACTGAAGCTTTCTTT; V: TRBV14; D: -; J: TRBJ1-1; size: -
CDR3: CASSQDLTSENNEQFF; DNA: TGTGCCAGCAGCCAAGATCTGACTAGCGAGAACAATGAGCAGTTCTTC; V: TRBV3-1/TRBV3-2; D: TRBD2; J: TRBJ2-1; size: -
CDR3: CASSQTGTGGAYNEQFF; DNA: TGTGCCAGCTCACAAACCGGGACAGGGGGGGCCTACAATGAGCAGTTCTTC; V: TRBV18; D: TRBD1; J: TRBJ2-1; size: -
CDR3: CASSHGLAGLETQYF; DNA: TGTGCCAGCAGCCACGGACTAGCGGGTCTGGAGACCCAGTACTTC; V: TRBV7-8; D: TRBD2; J: TRBJ2-5; size: -
CDR3: CASSTRYSNQPQHF; DNA: TGTGCCAGCAGTACCAGGTATAGCAATCAGCCCCAGCATTTT; V: TRBV6-5; D: -; J: TRBJ1-5; size: -
CDR3: CASSPGLGYNEQFF; DNA: TGTGCCAGCAGTCCGGGACTAGGGTACAATGAGCAGTTCTTC; V: TRBV6-6; D: TRBD2; J: TRBJ2-1; size: -
CDR3: CASSQGGTASQYF; DNA: TGTGCCAGCAGCCAAGGAGGGACAGCGTCCCAGTACTTC; V: TRBV3-1/TRBV3-2; D: TRBD1; J: TRBJ2-5; size: -
CDR3: CASTAGNHGNEQFF; DNA: TGTGCCAGTACCGCAGGGAATCATGGGAATGAGCAGTTCTTC; V: TRBV19; D: -; J: TRBJ2-1; size: -
CDR3: CSVVQGASNQPQHF; DNA: TGCAGCGTTGTCCAGGGGGCTAGCAATCAGCCCCAGCATTTT; V: TRBV29-1; D: TRBD1; J: TRBJ1-5; size: -
CDR3: CASSIGLGQGGIVHF; DNA: TGTGCCAGTAGTATTGGACTCGGACAGGGGGGAATAGTGCATTTT; V: TRBV19; D: TRBD1; J: TRBJ1-5; size: -
CDR3: CASSRDRGGYTF; DNA: TGTGCCAGCTCACGGGACAGGGGAGGCTACACCTTC; V: TRBV18; D: TRBD1; J: TRBJ1-2; size: few